The 18 T cell receptor beta chains reported below all come from one sample, sequenced in a study of response to subunit inactivated influenza vaccine. TCRdb fed the RT-PCR reads into MiXCR, producing one record per CDR3 protein. In the table there are roughly 700,000 distinct CDR3 sequences, about 14% of which are singletons. The input for sequencing was PBMCs from blood, taken 14 days before vaccination. These receptors were collected from a man aged 45-65 years who received an inactivated influenza vaccine.

The chain employs TRBV28 and TRBJ2-7; 9 bases agree with TRBD2. The CDR3 runs 17 residues. Trimming took 6 bases from V and 0 from J; bases not matched to a gene: 12. The germline V gene has CDR1 MDHEN and CDR2 SYDVKM. CDR3 coding DNA: TGTGCCAGCAGCCGCCCCCCCCTGACTAGCGGCTCCTACGAGCAGTACTTC. Protein sequence: CASSRPPLTSGSYEQYF.

The chain's CDR3 is CASSLRTGDHNEQFF. The CDR3 DNA follows: TGTGCCAGCAGCTTAAGGACAGGGGACCACAATGAGCAGTTCTTC. The chain has TRBV7-2 and TRBJ2-1; 9 positions match TRBD1. The ends lost 2 bases at V and 5 bases at J; junction bases unmatched: 4. This CDR3 is 15 amino acids long. The germline V gene has CDR1 SGHTA and CDR2 FQGNSA.

Many counts were recorded for this clonotype. The rearrangement joins TRBV5-1 to TRBJ2-7; possible D gene TRBD2, 5 bases. Germline lookup yields CDR1 SGHRS and CDR2 YFSETQ. Trimming cost V 7 bases and J 0 bases, with 14 bases left between them. CDR3 length: 14 amino acids. DNA for the CDR3: TGCGCCAGCGTCGAGGGTCCTGCCTCCTACGAGCAGTACTTC. Translated, it gives CASVEGPASYEQYF.

The rearrangement uses TRBV5-1 and TRBJ1-5; no clear D. V shed 1 base and J shed 6 bases, with 11 bases lying between them. Per the germline V gene, CDR1 is SGHRS and CDR2 is YFSETQ. CDR3 length: 14 amino acids. The CDR3 region is CASSLKGGGQPQHF. In nucleotides, the CDR3 is TGCGCCAGCAGCTTGAAGGGCGGTGGTCAGCCCCAGCATTTT.

This clonotype was found a few times. The chain's CDR3 is CAISESNGRSIQGSYNEQFF. In nucleotides, the CDR3 is TGTGCCATCAGTGAGTCGAACGGGAGGAGCATCCAAGGCTCCTACAATGAGCAGTTCTTC. This chain links TRBV10-3 with TRBJ2-1; 7 nucleotides match TRBD2. J gave up 0 bases and V 0 bases, and 14 bases lay outside the gene matches. The germline V gene encodes CDR1 ENHRY and CDR2 SYGVKD. The CDR3 covers 20 residues.

This clonotype has a count of ten or more. CDR3 bases: TGTGCCAGCAGTTTTCCCGTGAGTGAAGCTTTCTTT. This encodes CASSFPVSEAFF. The rearrangement uses TRBV12-3 or TRBV12-4 and TRBJ1-1; no clear D gene. V was shortened by 3 bases and J by 7 bases, with 9 bases between the two germline ends. The CDR3 has 12 amino acids.

The chain uses TRBV29-1 and TRBJ2-7; the D gene could be TRBD1 or TRBD2 (6 bases each). With 4 bases removed from V and 3 bases from J, the gap between germline ends came to 10 bases. Germline V CDR1 and CDR2: SQVTM, ANQGSEA. The CDR3 length is 12 residues. CDR3 DNA sequence: TGCAGCGTTGCAGGGGACTTCTACGAGCAGTACTTC. Its translation is CSVAGDFYEQYF.

The rearrangement joins TRBV12-3 or TRBV12-4 to TRBJ2-2; unclear D gene. With 0 bases removed from V and 7 bases from J, the gap between germline ends came to 6 bases. This CDR3 contains 13 residues. The CDR3 region has the DNA TGTGCCAGCAGTTTAGCGGGCTTCGGGGAGCTGTTTTTT. Amino acids: CASSLAGFGELFF.

The chain carries TRBV7-9 and TRBJ2-2; D is uncertain. V lost 0 bases to trimming and J lost 7 bases, with 9 bases between them. Germline V gives CDR1 SEHNR, CDR2 FQNEAQ (reference sequence). The length of the CDR3 is 14 residues. The CDR3 DNA follows: TGTGCCAGCAGCTTAGCGTTGGGAATCGGGGAGCTGTTTTTT. It is translated as CASSLALGIGELFF.

The sample holds many counts of this clonotype. J is TRBJ2-1 and V is TRBV7-2; TRBD1 agrees at 9 bases. V was pared by 1 base and J by 6 bases, with 7 bases of the junction left unmatched. The germline gives CDR1 SGHTA, CDR2 FQGNSA. The CDR3 is 16 residues long. This CDR3 reads CASSLVGTGNRNEQFF. As DNA, the CDR3 is TGTGCCAGCAGCTTAGTTGGGACAGGGAACCGCAATGAGCAGTTCTTC.

The sample holds many counts of this clonotype. The chain combines TRBV6-2 or TRBV6-3 with TRBJ1-6; D might be TRBD1 (5 bases). CDR1 and CDR2 (germline): MNHEY, SVGEGT. The CDR3 is 16 residues long. Trimming left V 7 bases short and J 6 bases short, with 19 bases between. The CDR3 protein is CASTGPDRRVNSPLHF. CDR3 nucleotides: TGTGCCAGCACCGGCCCCGACAGAAGAGTTAATTCACCCCTCCACTTT.

There are many counts of this clonotype. The chain has TRBV28 and TRBJ2-3; D possibly matches TRBD1 or TRBD2 (5 bases each). There are 15 residues in the CDR3. V shed 8 bases and J shed 4 bases, with 19 bases lying between them. The germline gives CDR1 MDHEN, CDR2 SYDVKM. CDR3 coding DNA: TGTGCCAGCCGACTTCGGGGCCCAAGGCCAGATACGCAGTATTTT. Protein product: CASRLRGPRPDTQYF.

This clonotype was picked up a small number of times. The V and J genes are TRBV27 and TRBJ2-7, with a possible D match to TRBD1 (6 bases). CDR1 and CDR2 (germline): MNHEY, SMNVEV (reference sequence). CDR3 length: 16 residues. The ends were cut back, 1 base at V and 2 bases at J, with 15 bases in the middle. The DNA for the CDR3 is TGTGCCAGCAGTTTATTGGGACACAACGGCCCCTACGAGCAGTACTTC. Translating gives CASSLLGHNGPYEQYF.

J is TRBJ1-1 and V is TRBV12-3 or TRBV12-4, with D unresolved. The V end lost 6 bases, the J end lost 1 base, and 9 bases lay between the germline ends. The CDR3 spans 13 residues. CDR3 loop: CASRRQPNTEAFF. For the CDR3, the DNA is TGTGCCAGCAGAAGACAACCGAACACTGAAGCTTTCTTT.

This clonotype was seen a few times. The chain carries TRBV12-3 or TRBV12-4 and TRBJ1-6; perhaps TRBD1 as D (5 bases). The CDR3 runs to 13 residues. V was clipped by 7 bases and J by 6 bases, with 10 bases between them. The CDR3 loop reads CASKQASNSPLHF. The CDR3 bases are TGTGCCAGCAAACAGGCCTCTAATTCACCCCTCCACTTT.

V is TRBV10-3 and J is TRBJ1-6; TRBD1 matches 9 bases. V lost 6 bases and J lost 14; bases outside the gene matches: 11. Germline loops: CDR1 ENHRY, CDR2 SYGVKD. CDR3 size: 14 residues. The DNA for the CDR3 is TGTGCCATCAGGGACAGGGGCTCCAGTGCGACCCTCCACTTT. It yields the protein CAIRDRGSSATLHF.

The chain employs TRBV30 and TRBJ2-5; the match to TRBD2 covers 11 bases. The CDR3 has 12 amino acids. Germline V gene lookup returns CDR1 GTSNPN and CDR2 SVGIG (reference sequence). CDR3 DNA sequence: TGTGCTCGGGGACTAGCGGAAGAGACCCAGTACTTC. Its protein product is CARGLAEETQYF.

This clonotype appeared many times. The rearrangement uses TRBV10-3 and TRBJ2-7; D is ambiguous. The CDR3 has 15 residues. CDR1 is ENHRY and CDR2 is SYGVKD in the germline V gene. Trimming took 2 bases from V and 1 from J, leaving 12 bases between them. The CDR3 loop reads CAISEQMTSSYEQYF. Written as DNA, the CDR3 is TGTGCCATCAGTGAGCAAATGACAAGTTCCTACGAGCAGTACTTC.